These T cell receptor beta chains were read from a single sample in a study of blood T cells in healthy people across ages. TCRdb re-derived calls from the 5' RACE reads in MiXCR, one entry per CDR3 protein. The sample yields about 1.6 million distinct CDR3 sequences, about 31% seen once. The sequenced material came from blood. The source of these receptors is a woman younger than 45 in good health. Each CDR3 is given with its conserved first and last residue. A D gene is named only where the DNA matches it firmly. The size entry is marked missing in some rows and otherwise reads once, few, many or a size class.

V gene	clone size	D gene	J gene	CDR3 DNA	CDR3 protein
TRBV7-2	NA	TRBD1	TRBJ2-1	TGTGCCAGCAGCCCAGACAGGGACTCCTACAATGAGCAGTTCTTC	CASSPDRDSYNEQFF
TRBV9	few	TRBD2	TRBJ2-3	TGTGCCAGCAGCTACGTCAGCGGGGCCGAAACAGATACGCAGTATTTT	CASSYVSGAETDTQYF
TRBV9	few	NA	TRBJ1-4	TGTGCCAGCCAGGCTGACCATCCTAATGAAAAACTGTTTTTT	CASQADHPNEKLFF
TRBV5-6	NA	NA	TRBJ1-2	TGTGCCAGCAGCTGGGGCGGACAGACTAACTATGGCTACACCTTC	CASSWGGQTNYGYTF
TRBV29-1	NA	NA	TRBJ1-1	TGCAGCGTTGAACGAGGAAAAGCTTTCTTT	CSVERGKAFF
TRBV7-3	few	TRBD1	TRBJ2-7	TGTGCCAGCAGCCTCACAGGCGGACAGGGGGCTTACGAGCAGTACTTC	CASSLTGGQGAYEQYF
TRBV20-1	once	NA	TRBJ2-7	TGCAGTGTTACTGGACAGTTTGGGACCCCTCGCGAGCAGTACTTC	CSVTGQFGTPREQYF
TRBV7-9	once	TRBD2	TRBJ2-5	TGTGCCAGCAGCCCGGGACTAGCGGGGGGGCCCCTCCAAGAGACCCAGTACTTC	CASSPGLAGGPLQETQYF
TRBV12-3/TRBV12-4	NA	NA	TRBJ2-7	TGTGCCAGCAGTTTGGGGACTCGAACCTACGAGCAGTACTTC	CASSLGTRTYEQYF
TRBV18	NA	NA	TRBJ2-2	TGTGCCAGCTCACCAGCAGTCAACGCCGGGGAGCTGTTTTTT	CASSPAVNAGELFF
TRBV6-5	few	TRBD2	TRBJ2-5	TGTGCCAGCAACGAACTAGCGGGAGAATTAGGGACCCAGTACTTC	CASNELAGELGTQYF
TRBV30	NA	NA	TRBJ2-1	TGTGCCTGGAGTGTTGCGGGTGGCGGCAATGAGCAGTTCTTC	CAWSVAGGGNEQFF
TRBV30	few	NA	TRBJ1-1	TGTGCCTGGACACAGCACACTGAAGCTTTCTTT	CAWTQHTEAFF
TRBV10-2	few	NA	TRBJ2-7	TGCGCCAGCAGGCGAATAGCCGACTCCTACGAGCAGTACTTC	CASRRIADSYEQYF
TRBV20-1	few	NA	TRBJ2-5	TGCAGTGGGCAGACGACCGAAGAGACCCAGTACTTC	CSGQTTEETQYF
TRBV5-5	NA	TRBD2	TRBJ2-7	TGTGCCAGCAGCCCCTGGGCGGGGGGCGAGCAGTACTTC	CASSPWAGGEQYF
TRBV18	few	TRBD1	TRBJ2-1	TGTGCCAGCTCACACACAGGGGAATACTACAATGAGCAGTTCTTC	CASSHTGEYYNEQFF
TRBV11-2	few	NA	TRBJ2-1	TGTGCCAGCAGCGGGACGGCGACGGGGCATGAGCAGTTCTTC	CASSGTATGHEQFF
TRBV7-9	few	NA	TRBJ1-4	TGTGCCCTTGGGGGCGAGACTAATGAAAAACTGTTTTTT	CALGGETNEKLFF
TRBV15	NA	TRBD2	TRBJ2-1	TGTGCCACCAGCAGAGGACTAGCGGGGGGCAATGAGCAGTTCTTC	CATSRGLAGGNEQFF
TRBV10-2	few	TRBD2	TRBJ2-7	TGCGCCAGCAGTGCTGGACTAGCGGGAGTTCGGACCTACGAGCAGTACTTC	CASSAGLAGVRTYEQYF
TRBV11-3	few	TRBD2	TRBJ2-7	TGTGCCAGCAGCTTAGGGCTTGGGACTAGCTCCTACGAGCAGTACTTC	CASSLGLGTSSYEQYF
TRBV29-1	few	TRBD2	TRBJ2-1	TGCAGCTCTTACGGACTAGCGGGGGTCTCTCTCAATGAGCAGTTCTTC	CSSYGLAGVSLNEQFF
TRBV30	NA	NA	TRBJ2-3	TGTGCCTGGAGAGATTTAGATACGCAGTATTTT	CAWRDLDTQYF
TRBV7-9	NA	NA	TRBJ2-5	TGTGCCAGCAGCCCCGGAACCTTGACAGGGAGGTGGGAGACCCAGTACTTC	CASSPGTLTGRWETQYF
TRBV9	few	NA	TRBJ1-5	TGTGCCAGCAGCGCGGATACAAGCCCCGGGGGACCCCAGCATTTT	CASSADTSPGGPQHF
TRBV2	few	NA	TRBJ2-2	TGTGCCAGCAGTGAAGACTATGACACCGGGGAGCTGTTTTTT	CASSEDYDTGELFF
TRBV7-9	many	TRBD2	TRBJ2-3	TGTGCCAGCATCATAGCGGGAGGGCCGATAGATACGCAGTATTTT	CASIIAGGPIDTQYF
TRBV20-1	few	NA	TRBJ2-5	TGCAGTGCTAGAGTTTCGAAGGGGCGGGCAGAGACCCAGTACTTC	CSARVSKGRAETQYF
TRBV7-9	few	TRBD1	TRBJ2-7	TGTGCCAGCAGCTCACCAGAGACAGGGATCTACGAGCAGTACTTC	CASSSPETGIYEQYF
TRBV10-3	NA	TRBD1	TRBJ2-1	TGTGCCATCAGACCGGGACAGGGGGACAATGAGCAGTTCTTC	CAIRPGQGDNEQFF
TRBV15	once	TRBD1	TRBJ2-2	TGTGCCACCAGCAGGGGCGGGACAGGGCCGAACACCGGGGAGCTGTTTTTT	CATSRGGTGPNTGELFF
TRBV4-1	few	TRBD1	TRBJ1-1	TGCGCCAGCAGCCAGGGCACCGGGACAGGAGGTTTTGAAGCTTTCTTT	CASSQGTGTGGFEAFF
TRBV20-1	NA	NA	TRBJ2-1	TGCAGTGCCCGCGAACAGGGCAATCATCACAATGAGCAGGTCTTC	CSAREQGNHHNEQVF
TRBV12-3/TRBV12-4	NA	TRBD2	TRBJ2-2	TGTGCCAGCAAGCCGGGACTAGTGACCGGGGAGCTGTTTTTT	CASKPGLVTGELFF
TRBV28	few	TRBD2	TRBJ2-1	TGTGCCAGCAGAAGCCGTAGTGGCGGGAGGCTGAATGAGCAGTTCTTC	CASRSRSGGRLNEQFF
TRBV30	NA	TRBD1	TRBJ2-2	TGTGCCTGGAGCGCTCCGGGACAGTTAAACACCGGGGAGCTGTTTTTT	CAWSAPGQLNTGELFF
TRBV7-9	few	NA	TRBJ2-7	TGTGCCAGCCAGGAGGGGCAGGGGTCCTACGAGCAGTACTTC	CASQEGQGSYEQYF
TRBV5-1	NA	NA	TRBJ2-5	TGCGCCAGCAGCTCGGACAATTCGGAGACCCAGTACTTC	CASSSDNSETQYF
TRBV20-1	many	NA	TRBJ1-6	TGCAGTGCTAGAGCAGCGGCTCGGTCACCCCTCCACTTT	CSARAAARSPLHF
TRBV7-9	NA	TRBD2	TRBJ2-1	TGTGCCGGCAGCTCGACTATCACTAGCGGGATAAGCTACAATGAGCAGTTCTTC	CAGSSTITSGISYNEQFF
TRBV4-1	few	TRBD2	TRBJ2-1	TGCGCCAGCAGCCAAGCCCGACTAGCGGGGGGTTACAATGAGCAGTTCTTC	CASSQARLAGGYNEQFF
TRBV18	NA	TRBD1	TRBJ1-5	TGTGCCAGCTCACCTCAGGGGGCGTTGAGCAATCAGCCCCAGCATTTT	CASSPQGALSNQPQHF
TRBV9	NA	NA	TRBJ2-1	TGTGCCAGCAGCACCCGAGACAGTGAGCAGTTCTTC	CASSTRDSEQFF
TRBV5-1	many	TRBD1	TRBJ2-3	TGTGCCAGCAGTTCCGGGACAGGCACAGATACGCAGTATTTT	CASSSGTGTDTQYF
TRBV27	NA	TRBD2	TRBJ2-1	TGTGCCAGCAGTAAGCGGGAGAAAATCGTGGGCAATGAGCAGTTCTTC	CASSKREKIVGNEQFF
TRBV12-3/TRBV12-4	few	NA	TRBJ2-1	TGTGCCAGCAGTTTAGGGGTTCATGAGCAGTTCTTC	CASSLGVHEQFF
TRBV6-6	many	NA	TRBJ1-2	TGTGCCAGCATACAGGCGCAAGGGCACAGTGGCTACACCTTC	CASIQAQGHSGYTF
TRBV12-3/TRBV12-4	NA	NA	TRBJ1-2	TGTGCCAGCACTAGTACGGGGAGACGAGCCTATGGCTACACCTTC	CASTSTGRRAYGYTF
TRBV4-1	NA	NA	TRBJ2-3	TGCGCCAGCAGCCAAGCCAGGATGGGCGCCACAGATACGCAGTATTTT	CASSQARMGATDTQYF
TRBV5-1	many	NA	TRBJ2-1	TGCGCCAGCAGCCAAACCAAGAGCTCCTACAATGAGCAGTTCTTC	CASSQTKSSYNEQFF
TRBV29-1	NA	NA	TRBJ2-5	TGCAGCGTTGAAGGCCGGCGCGGAGAGACCCAGTACTTC	CSVEGRRGETQYF